This TCR beta chain was sequenced for a study of blood T cell repertoires in COVID-19. Across the whole study: PBMCs, B-cell-depleted T cells, or T cells were the source of the cDNA or gDNA that made up the material.

The repertoire was sequenced with immunoSEQ multiplex PCR; TCRdb's copy has only in-frame clones and lacks some. The data show 290,000 or so clones, around 90% seen once. The material sequenced was PBMCs or T cells enriched from blood (not recorded which). The TCR was taken from a woman aged 18-29 years with acute COVID-19.

In DNA form, the CDR3 reads TGTGCCAGCAAACCCGCAGGCTGGGACTATGGCTACACCTTC. This sequence encodes CASKPAGWDYGYTF. J is TRBJ1-2 and V is TRBV2; D is uncertain. The CDR3 consists of 14 residues. Trimming removed 7 bases at V and 3 bases at J, with 15 bases between. CDR1 is SNHLY, CDR2 FYNNEI, per germline.